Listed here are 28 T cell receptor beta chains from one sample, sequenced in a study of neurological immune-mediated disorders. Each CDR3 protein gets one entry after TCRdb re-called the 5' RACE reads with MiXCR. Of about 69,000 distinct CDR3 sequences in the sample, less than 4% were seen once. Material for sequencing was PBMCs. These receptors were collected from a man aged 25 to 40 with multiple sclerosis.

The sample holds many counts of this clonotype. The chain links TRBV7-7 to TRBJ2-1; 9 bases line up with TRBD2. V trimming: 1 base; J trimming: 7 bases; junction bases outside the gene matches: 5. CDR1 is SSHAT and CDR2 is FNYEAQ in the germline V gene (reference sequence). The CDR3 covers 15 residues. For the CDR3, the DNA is TGTGCCAGCAGCTTAGTGGCGGGGGGGCGAAATGAGCAGTTCTTC. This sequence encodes CASSLVAGGRNEQFF.

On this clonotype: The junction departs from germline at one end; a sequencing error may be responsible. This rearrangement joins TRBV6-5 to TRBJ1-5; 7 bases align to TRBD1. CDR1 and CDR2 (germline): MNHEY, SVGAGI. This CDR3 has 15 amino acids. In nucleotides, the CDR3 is TGTGCCAGCAGTCACTCCGGACAGGCGGGCCAGCCCCAGCATTTT. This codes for CASSHSGQAGQPQHF.

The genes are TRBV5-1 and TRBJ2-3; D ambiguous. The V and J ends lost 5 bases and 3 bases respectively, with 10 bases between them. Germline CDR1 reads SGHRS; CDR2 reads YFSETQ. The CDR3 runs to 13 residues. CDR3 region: CASRAKETDTQYF. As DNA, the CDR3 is TGCGCCAGCAGAGCTAAAGAGACAGATACGCAGTATTTT.

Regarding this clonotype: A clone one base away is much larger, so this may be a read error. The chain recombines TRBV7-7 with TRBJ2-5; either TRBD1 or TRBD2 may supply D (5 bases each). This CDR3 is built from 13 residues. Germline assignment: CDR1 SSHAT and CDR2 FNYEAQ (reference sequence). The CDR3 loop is CASSPLGPEIQYF. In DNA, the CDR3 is TGTGCCAGCAGCCCATTGGGACCTGAGATCCAGTACTTC.

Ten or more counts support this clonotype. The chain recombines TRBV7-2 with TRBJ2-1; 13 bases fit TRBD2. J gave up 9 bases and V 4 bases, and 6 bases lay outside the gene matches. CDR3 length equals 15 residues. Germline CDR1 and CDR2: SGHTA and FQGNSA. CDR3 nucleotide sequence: TGTGCCAGCAGCTCACTAGCGGGGGGGCCCGGTGAGCAGTTCTTC. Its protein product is CASSSLAGGPGEQFF. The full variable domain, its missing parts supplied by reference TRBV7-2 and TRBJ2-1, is GAGVSQSPSNKVTEKGKDVELRCDPISGHTALYWYRQSLGQGLEFLIYFQGNSAPDKSGLPSDRFSAERTGGSVSTLTIQRTQQEDSAVYLCASSSLAGGPGEQFFGPGTRLTVL.

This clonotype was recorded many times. CDR3: CASNPTSGGDTQYF. DNA of the CDR3: TGTGCCAGCAACCCCACCAGCGGTGGGGATACGCAGTATTTT. The gene calls are TRBV7-2 and TRBJ2-3, with D tentatively TRBD2 (5 bases). Germline loops: CDR1 SGHTA, CDR2 FQGNSA. V was clipped by 7 bases and J by 6 bases, with 17 bases between them. This CDR3 comprises 14 residues.

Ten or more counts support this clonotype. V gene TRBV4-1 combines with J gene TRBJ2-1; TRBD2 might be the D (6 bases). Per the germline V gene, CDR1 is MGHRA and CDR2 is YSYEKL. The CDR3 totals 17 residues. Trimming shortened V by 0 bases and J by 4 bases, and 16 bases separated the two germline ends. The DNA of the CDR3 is TGCGCCAGCAGCCAAGATAGGAGGGCATACGCTTACAATGAGCAGTTCTTC. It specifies CASSQDRRAYAYNEQFF.

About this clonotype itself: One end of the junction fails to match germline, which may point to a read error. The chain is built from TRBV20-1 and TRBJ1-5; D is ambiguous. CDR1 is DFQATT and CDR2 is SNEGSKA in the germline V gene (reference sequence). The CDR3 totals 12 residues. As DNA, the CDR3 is TGCAGTGCCCTCGGAGGAGATCAGCCCCAGAATTTT. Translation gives CSALGGDQPQNF.

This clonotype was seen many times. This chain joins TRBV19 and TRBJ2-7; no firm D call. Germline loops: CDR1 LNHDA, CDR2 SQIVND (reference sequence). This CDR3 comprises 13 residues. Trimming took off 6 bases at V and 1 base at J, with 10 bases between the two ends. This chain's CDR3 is CASSPVESYEQYF. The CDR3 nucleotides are TGTGCCAGTAGCCCCGTCGAGTCCTACGAGCAGTACTTC. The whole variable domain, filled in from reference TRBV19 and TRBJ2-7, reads DGGITQSPKYLFRKEGQNVTLSCEQNLNHDAMYWYRQDPGQGLRLIYYSQIVNDFQKGDIAEGYSVSREKKESFPLTVTSAQKNPTAFYLCASSPVESYEQYFGPGTRLTVT.

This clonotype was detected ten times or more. CDR3 region: CSVDPGQETQYF. The CDR3 coding sequence is TGCAGCGTTGATCCGGGGCAAGAGACCCAGTACTTC. The chain has TRBV29-1 and TRBJ2-5; weak D call: TRBD2 (5 bases). V was pared by 3 bases and J by 2 bases, with 7 bases between. The CDR3 runs to 12 residues. Germline CDR1 SQVTM, CDR2 ANQGSEA.

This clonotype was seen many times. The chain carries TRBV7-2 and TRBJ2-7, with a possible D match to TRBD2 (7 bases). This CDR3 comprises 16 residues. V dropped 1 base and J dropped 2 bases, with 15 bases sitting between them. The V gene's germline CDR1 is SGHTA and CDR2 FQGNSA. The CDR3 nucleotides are TGTGCCAGCAGCTTAGAGGGGGGGCCGGGGACCTACGAGCAGTACTTC. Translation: CASSLEGGPGTYEQYF.

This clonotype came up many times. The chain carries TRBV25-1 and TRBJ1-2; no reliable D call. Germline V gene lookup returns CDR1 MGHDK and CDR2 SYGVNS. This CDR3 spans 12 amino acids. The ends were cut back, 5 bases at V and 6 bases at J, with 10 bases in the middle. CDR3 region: CASSRGLDGYTF. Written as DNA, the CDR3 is TGTGCCAGCAGTCGGGGTCTCGATGGCTACACCTTC.

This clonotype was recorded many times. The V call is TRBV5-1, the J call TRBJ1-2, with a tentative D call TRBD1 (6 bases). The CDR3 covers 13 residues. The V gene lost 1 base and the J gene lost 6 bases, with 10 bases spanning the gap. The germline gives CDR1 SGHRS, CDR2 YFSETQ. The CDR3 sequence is CASSLTGTHGYTF. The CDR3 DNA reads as TGCGCCAGCAGCTTGACAGGGACCCATGGCTACACCTTC. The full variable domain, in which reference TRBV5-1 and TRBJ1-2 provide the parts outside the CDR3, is KAGVTQTPRYLIKTRGQQVTLSCSPISGHRSVSWYQQTPGQGLQFLFEYFSETQRNKGNFPGRFSGRQFSNSRSEMNVSTLELGDSALYLCASSLTGTHGYTFGSGTRLTVV.

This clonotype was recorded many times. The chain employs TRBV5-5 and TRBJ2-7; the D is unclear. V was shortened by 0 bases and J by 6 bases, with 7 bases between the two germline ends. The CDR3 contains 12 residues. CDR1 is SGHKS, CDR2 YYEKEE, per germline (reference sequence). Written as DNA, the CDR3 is TGTGCCAGCAGCTTGGATCTGCGCGAGCAGTACTTC. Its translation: CASSLDLREQYF.

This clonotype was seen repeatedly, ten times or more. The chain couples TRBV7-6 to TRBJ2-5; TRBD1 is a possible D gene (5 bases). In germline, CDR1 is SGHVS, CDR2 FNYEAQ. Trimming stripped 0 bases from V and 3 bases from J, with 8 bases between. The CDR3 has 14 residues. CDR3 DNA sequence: TGTGCCAGCAGCTTAGCGTCCAGGGAAGAGACCCAGTACTTC. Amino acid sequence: CASSLASREETQYF.

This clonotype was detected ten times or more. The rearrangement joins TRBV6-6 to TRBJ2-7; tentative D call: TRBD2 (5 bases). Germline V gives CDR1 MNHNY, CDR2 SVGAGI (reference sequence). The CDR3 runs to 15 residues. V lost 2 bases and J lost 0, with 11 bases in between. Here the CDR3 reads CASSYGVGVSYEQYF. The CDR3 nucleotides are TGTGCCAGCAGTTACGGGGTGGGAGTCTCCTACGAGCAGTACTTC.

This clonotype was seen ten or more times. CDR3 sequence (DNA): TGCGCCAGCAGCCCTTCACTTTCCTACGAGCAGTACTTC. Residues: CASSPSLSYEQYF. V usage is TRBV4-1 and J usage is TRBJ2-7; no clear D. The CDR3 runs 13 residues. With 4 bases removed from V and 1 base from J, the gap between germline ends came to 8 bases. Per the germline V gene, CDR1 is MGHRA and CDR2 is YSYEKL.

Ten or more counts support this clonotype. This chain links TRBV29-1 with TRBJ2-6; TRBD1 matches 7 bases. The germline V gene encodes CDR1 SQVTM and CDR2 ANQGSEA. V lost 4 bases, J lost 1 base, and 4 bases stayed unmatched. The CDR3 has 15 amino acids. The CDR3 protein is CSVGQGYSGANVLTF. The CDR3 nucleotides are TGCAGCGTTGGACAGGGCTATTCTGGGGCCAACGTCCTGACTTTC.

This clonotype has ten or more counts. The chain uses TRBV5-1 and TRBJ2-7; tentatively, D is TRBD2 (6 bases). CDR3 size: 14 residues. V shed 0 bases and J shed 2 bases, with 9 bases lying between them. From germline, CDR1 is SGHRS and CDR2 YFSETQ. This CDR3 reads CASSLAASAYEQYF. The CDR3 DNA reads TGCGCCAGCAGCTTGGCGGCTAGCGCCTACGAGCAGTACTTC. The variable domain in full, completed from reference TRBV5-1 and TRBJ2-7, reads KAGVTQTPRYLIKTRGQQVTLSCSPISGHRSVSWYQQTPGQGLQFLFEYFSETQRNKGNFPGRFSGRQFSNSRSEMNVSTLELGDSALYLCASSLAASAYEQYFGPGTRLTVT.

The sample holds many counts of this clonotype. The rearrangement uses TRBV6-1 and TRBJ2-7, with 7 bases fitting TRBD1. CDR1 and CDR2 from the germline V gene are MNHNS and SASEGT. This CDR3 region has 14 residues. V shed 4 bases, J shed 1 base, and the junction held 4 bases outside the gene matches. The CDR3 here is CASSGYRGSYEQYF. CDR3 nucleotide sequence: TGTGCCAGCAGTGGGTACAGGGGATCCTACGAGCAGTACTTC.

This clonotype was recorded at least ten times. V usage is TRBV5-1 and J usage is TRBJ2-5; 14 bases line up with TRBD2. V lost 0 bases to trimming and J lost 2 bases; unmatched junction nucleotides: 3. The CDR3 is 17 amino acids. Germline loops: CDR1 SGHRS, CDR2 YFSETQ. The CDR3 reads CASSLGGLAGDQETQYF. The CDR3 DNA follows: TGCGCCAGCAGCTTGGGGGGACTAGCGGGGGATCAAGAGACCCAGTACTTC.

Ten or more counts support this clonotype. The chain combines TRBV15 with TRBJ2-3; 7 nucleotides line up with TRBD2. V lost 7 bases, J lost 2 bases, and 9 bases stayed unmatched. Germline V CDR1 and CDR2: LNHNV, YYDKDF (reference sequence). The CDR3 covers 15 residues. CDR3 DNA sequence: TGTGCCACCACCAAACTAGCGAACCCCACAGATACGCAGTATTTT. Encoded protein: CATTKLANPTDTQYF.

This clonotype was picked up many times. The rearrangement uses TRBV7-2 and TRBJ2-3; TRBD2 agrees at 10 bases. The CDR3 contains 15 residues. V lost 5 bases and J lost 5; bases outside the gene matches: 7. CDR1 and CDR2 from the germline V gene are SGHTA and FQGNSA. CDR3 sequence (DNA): TGTGCCAGCAGCCCCTCTAGCGGGGGCGGAGATACGCAGTATTTT. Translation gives CASSPSSGGGDTQYF.

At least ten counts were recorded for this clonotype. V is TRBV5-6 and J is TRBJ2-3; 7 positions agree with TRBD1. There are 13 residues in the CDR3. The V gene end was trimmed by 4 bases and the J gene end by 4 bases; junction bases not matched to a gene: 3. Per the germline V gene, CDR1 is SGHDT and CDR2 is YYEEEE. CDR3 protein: CASSRQGADTQYF. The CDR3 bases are TGTGCCAGCAGCCGGCAGGGGGCAGATACGCAGTATTTT.

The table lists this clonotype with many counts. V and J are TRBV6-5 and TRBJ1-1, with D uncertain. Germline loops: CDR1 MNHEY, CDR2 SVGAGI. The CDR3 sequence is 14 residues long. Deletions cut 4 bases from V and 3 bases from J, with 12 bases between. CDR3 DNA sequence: TGTGCCAGCAGTTTCACGGCTGCGGACACTGAAGCTTTCTTT. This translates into CASSFTAADTEAFF.

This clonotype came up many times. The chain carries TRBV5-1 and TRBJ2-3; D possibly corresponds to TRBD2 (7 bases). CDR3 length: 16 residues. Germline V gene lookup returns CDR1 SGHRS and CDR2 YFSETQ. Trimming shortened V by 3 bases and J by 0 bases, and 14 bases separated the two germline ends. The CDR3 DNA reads TGCGCCAGCAGCTACGGGGGGCAGACTAGCACAGATACGCAGTATTTT. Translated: CASSYGGQTSTDTQYF.

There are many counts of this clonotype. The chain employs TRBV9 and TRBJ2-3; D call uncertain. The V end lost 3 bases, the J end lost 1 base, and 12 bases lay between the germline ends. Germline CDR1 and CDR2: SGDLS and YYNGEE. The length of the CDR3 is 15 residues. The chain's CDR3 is CASSGGPRGTDTQYF. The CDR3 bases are TGTGCCAGCAGCGGAGGACCCAGAGGCACAGATACGCAGTATTTT.

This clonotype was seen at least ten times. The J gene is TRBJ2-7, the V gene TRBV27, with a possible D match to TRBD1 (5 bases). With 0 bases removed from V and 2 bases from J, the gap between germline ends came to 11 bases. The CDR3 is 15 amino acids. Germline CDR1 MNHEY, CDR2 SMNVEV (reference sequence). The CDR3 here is CASSLSQGSPYEQYF. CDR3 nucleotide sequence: TGTGCCAGCAGTTTATCGCAGGGATCCCCCTACGAGCAGTACTTC.